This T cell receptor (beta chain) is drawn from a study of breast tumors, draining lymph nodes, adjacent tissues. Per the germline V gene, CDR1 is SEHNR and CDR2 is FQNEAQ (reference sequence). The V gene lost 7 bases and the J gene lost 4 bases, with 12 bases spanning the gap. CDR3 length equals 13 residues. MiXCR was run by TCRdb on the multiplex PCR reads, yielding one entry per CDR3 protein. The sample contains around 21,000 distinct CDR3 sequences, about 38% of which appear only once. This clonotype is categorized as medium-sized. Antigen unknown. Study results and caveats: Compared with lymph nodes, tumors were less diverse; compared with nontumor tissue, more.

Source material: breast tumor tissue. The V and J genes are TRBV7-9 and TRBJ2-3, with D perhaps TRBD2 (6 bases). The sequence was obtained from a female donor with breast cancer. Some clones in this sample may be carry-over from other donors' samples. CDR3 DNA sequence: TGTGCCAGCACGGAGGGCCTGGCAGATACGCAGTATTTT. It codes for CASTEGLADTQYF.